The 31 T cell receptor beta chains given below trace back to one sample, sequenced in a study of T cells in Graves' hyperthyroidism and ophthalmopathy. Amplification yielded TCR beta CDR3 regions, with RNA transcripts as the source. HTBI primers were used for first-round RT-PCR of the TCR CDR3. TCRdb itself ran the multiplex PCR reads through MiXCR, one entry per CDR3 protein. The table records about 590,000 distinct CDR3 sequences, about a sixth of them present only once. The sequenced sample was blood. These receptors all stem from a young woman with Graves' hyperthyroidism.

On this clonotype: One end of the junction does not line up with germline, which may come from a read error. V gene TRBV6-5 combines with J gene TRBJ2-3, with unresolved D. The CDR3 runs 14 residues. Germline-derived CDR1 and CDR2 are MNHEY and SVGAGI. The CDR3 loop reads CASSDSVVTDTQYF. The CDR3, as DNA: TGTGCCAGCAGTGACTCCGTAGTAACAGATACGCAGTATTTT.

This clonotype was seen repeatedly, ten times or more. The rearrangement joins TRBV7-9 to TRBJ2-1, with 9 bases aligning to TRBD2. The ends lost 1 base at V and 7 bases at J; junction bases unmatched: 5. Germline CDR1 and CDR2: SEHNR and FQNEAQ (reference sequence). This CDR3 comprises 15 residues. This CDR3 reads CASSLGTSGSNEQFF. CDR3 bases: TGTGCCAGCAGCTTAGGCACTAGCGGGTCAAATGAGCAGTTCTTC. The whole variable domain, filled in from reference TRBV7-9 and TRBJ2-1, reads DTGVSQNPRHKITKRGQNVTFRCDPISEHNRLYWYRQTLGQGPEFLTYFQNEAQLEKSRLLSDRFSAERPKGSFSTLEIQRTEQGDSAMYLCASSLGTSGSNEQFFGPGTRLTVL.

This rearrangement joins TRBV2 to TRBJ1-5; 7 bases line up with TRBD1. CDR1 is SNHLY and CDR2 is FYNNEI in the germline V gene. The CDR3 spans 16 residues. J was trimmed by 0 bases and V by 8 bases; bases with no gene match: 10. DNA for the CDR3: TGTGCCAGCTGGGGACAGAGCGGACATAGCAATCAGCCCCAGCATTTT. Amino acid sequence: CASWGQSGHSNQPQHF.

This clonotype was counted many times. This sequence joins TRBV3-1 and TRBJ2-1; the D gene could be TRBD1 or TRBD2 (6 bases each). V was shortened by 2 bases and J by 6 bases, with 14 bases between the two germline ends. Germline-derived CDR1 and CDR2 are LGHDT and YNNKEL (reference sequence). The CDR3 sequence is 15 residues long. CDR3 region: CASSQYPRGANEQFF. In DNA, the CDR3 is TGTGCCAGCAGCCAATACCCGAGGGGGGCCAATGAGCAGTTCTTC.

The V and J genes are TRBV19 and TRBJ1-5, with a tentative D call TRBD1 (6 bases). CDR3 length equals 15 residues. V lost 3 bases to trimming and J lost 3 bases, with 12 bases between them. Germline lookup yields CDR1 LNHDA and CDR2 SQIVND (reference sequence). The CDR3 bases are TGTGCCAGTAGTATTACCCAGGGGAACAATCAGCCCCAGCATTTT. Encoded protein: CASSITQGNNQPQHF. Full variable domain (outside the CDR3, taken from reference TRBV19 and TRBJ1-5): DGGITQSPKYLFRKEGQNVTLSCEQNLNHDAMYWYRQDPGQGLRLIYYSQIVNDFQKGDIAEGYSVSREKKESFPLTVTSAQKNPTAFYLCASSITQGNNQPQHFGDGTRLSIL.

The table lists this clonotype with many counts. This sequence joins TRBV20-1 and TRBJ2-1, with D possibly being TRBD1 (5 bases). V was cut by 5 bases and J by 9 bases, with 14 bases left in between. Germline V gene data show CDR1 as DFQATT and CDR2 as SNEGSKA (reference sequence). This CDR3 is 12 amino acids long. The CDR3 DNA reads TGCAGTGCTGGGGCCACTATAACTGAGCAGTTCTTC. Residues: CSAGATITEQFF.

This clonotype was seen ten or more times. This chain joins TRBV6-1 and TRBJ1-2; D may be TRBD1 (6 bases). The germline V gene has CDR1 MNHNS and CDR2 SASEGT. V shed 5 bases and J shed 8 bases, with 12 bases lying between them. The CDR3 sequence is 12 residues long. In DNA form, the CDR3 reads TGTGCCAGCAGTTATCCAGGGGAAGGCTACACCTTC. Translating it yields CASSYPGEGYTF.

This chain uses TRBV29-1 with TRBJ2-1, with TRBD2 matching over 9 bases. Per germline, CDR1 SQVTM and CDR2 ANQGSEA. J lost 5 bases, V lost 5 bases, and 4 bases had no gene match. This CDR3 spans 13 amino acids. The CDR3 loop is CSVLAGGNNEQFF. Here the CDR3 DNA reads TGCAGCGTTTTGGCGGGAGGGAACAATGAGCAGTTCTTC.

The chain uses TRBV30 and TRBJ2-7; 9 bases map to TRBD1. Germline loops: CDR1 GTSNPN, CDR2 SVGIG (reference sequence). The CDR3 extends over 15 amino acids. Trimming removed 0 bases from V and 5 bases from J; junction bases left unmatched: 8. Here the CDR3 reads CAWSVLPGQGDEQYF. The CDR3 DNA is TGTGCCTGGAGTGTACTGCCGGGACAGGGAGACGAGCAGTACTTC. Drawing the rest from reference TRBV30 and TRBJ2-7, the complete variable domain is SQTIHQWPATLVQPVGSPLSLECTVEGTSNPNLYWYRQAAGRGLQLLFYSVGIGQISSEVPQNLSASRPQDRQFILSSKKLLLSDSGFYLCAWSVLPGQGDEQYFGPGTRLTVT.

This clonotype occurred a few times. The chain employs TRBV20-1 and TRBJ2-3; 11 positions match TRBD2. This CDR3 has 16 residues. Per the germline V gene, CDR1 is DFQATT and CDR2 is SNEGSKA (reference sequence). J was trimmed by 3 bases and V by 1 base; bases with no gene match: 6. This chain's CDR3 is CSARVAGGPGTDTQYF. CDR3 nucleotide sequence: TGCAGTGCTAGAGTAGCGGGAGGGCCGGGGACAGATACGCAGTATTTT.

The rearrangement links TRBV27 to TRBJ2-3; D gene unclear. Germline lookup yields CDR1 MNHEY and CDR2 SMNVEV (reference sequence). This CDR3 has 13 amino acids. V lost 6 bases and J lost 2, with 9 bases in between. The CDR3 bases are TGTGCCAGCAGCCACGGCCCCACAGATACGCAGTATTTT. Amino acid sequence: CASSHGPTDTQYF.

This chain connects TRBV7-2 to TRBJ2-7; D is possibly TRBD1 or TRBD2 (6 bases each). The V end was cut by 5 bases, the J end by 0 bases, with 17 bases between. Germline values: CDR1 SGHTA, CDR2 FQGNSA. The CDR3 is 16 residues long. The CDR3 region has the DNA TGTGCCAGCAGCGACCTACGAGGGGGGTCCTCCTACGAGCAGTACTTC. Its protein is CASSDLRGGSSYEQYF.

This clonotype was detected many times. This chain joins TRBV13 and TRBJ2-7; D is possibly TRBD1 (6 bases). The ends were cut back, 0 bases at V and 1 base at J, with 13 bases in the middle. Germline CDR1 and CDR2: PRHDT and FYEKMQ (reference sequence). The CDR3 runs 16 residues. The CDR3: CASSLGSRTASYEQYF. CDR3 coding DNA: TGTGCCAGCAGCTTAGGCTCAAGGACAGCTTCCTACGAGCAGTACTTC.

This clonotype was detected ten times or more. The V and J genes are TRBV20-1 and TRBJ1-1, with D unclear. With 3 bases removed from V and 6 bases from J, the gap between germline ends came to 14 bases. The CDR3 has 13 amino acids. Germline CDR1 reads DFQATT; CDR2 reads SNEGSKA (reference sequence). The CDR3 here is CSASMDRAAEAFF. In DNA, the CDR3 is TGCAGTGCTAGTATGGATCGGGCCGCTGAAGCTTTCTTT.

This clonotype was observed at least ten times. The chain has TRBV2 and TRBJ1-6, with 8 bases lining up with TRBD1. The CDR3 has 14 amino acids. V dropped 5 bases and J dropped 13; count of bases not matched to a gene: 10. CDR1 is SNHLY, CDR2 FYNNEI, per germline. The CDR3 DNA sequence: TGTGCCAGCAGTTCTCGACAGGGGTACTCGCCCCTCCACTTT. Translated: CASSSRQGYSPLHF.

This clonotype has ten or more counts. The rearrangement uses TRBV6-2 or TRBV6-3 and TRBJ1-5, with D unresolved. The CDR3 contains 19 residues. Between the trimmed V and J ends, which lost 2 bases and 0 bases, there was a span of 20 bases. Per germline, CDR1 MNHEY and CDR2 SVGEGT. The CDR3 nucleotides read TGTGCCAGCAGTTACATTCTCGGTCAACCTGTGGGTAGCAATCAGCCCCAGCATTTT. It specifies CASSYILGQPVGSNQPQHF.

A remark on this clonotype: A much larger clonotype is one base distant, so this may be a read error. The chain has TRBV6-9 and TRBJ2-3; 9 bases agree with TRBD2. This CDR3 region has 15 residues. Looked up from germline, CDR1 is MNHGY and CDR2 is SVAAGI. The CDR3 bases are TGTGCCAGCAGTTACAGGGCGGGAGGGCAAGATACGAAGTATTTT. Amino acid sequence: CASSYRAGGQDTKYF.

This clonotype was picked up many times. The gene calls are TRBV2 and TRBJ2-7; D is ambiguous. The CDR3 spans 12 residues. The germline V gene has CDR1 SNHLY and CDR2 FYNNEI. V lost 7 bases, J lost 3 bases, and 10 bases lay in between. The CDR3, as DNA: TGTGCCAGCACCCTGACCGGCTACGAGCAGTACTTC. Amino acids: CASTLTGYEQYF.

V and J are TRBV6-5 and TRBJ2-7; no clear D. Germline values: CDR1 MNHEY, CDR2 SVGAGI. This CDR3 spans 12 amino acids. Trimming removed 3 bases from V and 2 bases from J, with 5 bases in between. CDR3 loop: CASSYRPYEQYF. The CDR3 coding sequence is TGTGCCAGCAGTTATCGACCCTACGAGCAGTACTTC.

This clonotype was detected ten times or more. This chain uses TRBV19 with TRBJ1-3; possible D gene TRBD1, 5 bases. Per the germline V gene, CDR1 is LNHDA and CDR2 is SQIVND (reference sequence). Between the trimmed V and J ends, which lost 9 bases and 4 bases, there was a span of 22 bases. CDR3 size: 16 residues. The CDR3 region is CASQKGSITGGNTIYF. The CDR3 nucleotides read TGTGCCAGCCAAAAGGGGTCCATTACAGGCGGAAACACCATATATTTT.

The CDR3 is CASSYSGGIMTDTQYF. The CDR3 DNA follows: TGTGCCAGCAGTTACTCAGGGGGCATAATGACAGATACGCAGTATTTT. The chain joins TRBV6-2 or TRBV6-3 to TRBJ2-3; 7 nucleotides align to TRBD1. The germline CDR1 and CDR2 sequences are MNHEY and SVGEGT. V shed 0 bases and J 3 bases; nucleotides not matched to a gene: 6. The CDR3 contains 16 residues.

In this sample, this clonotype turned up a few times. The genes are TRBV9 and TRBJ2-7, with TRBD2 as a possible D gene (6 bases). Looked up from germline, CDR1 is SGDLS and CDR2 is YYNGEE. V shed 2 bases and J shed 6 bases, with 12 bases lying between them. This CDR3 spans 13 amino acids. Here the CDR3 DNA reads TGTGCCAGCAGCGTTGGGGGGAATAGCGAGCAGTACTTC. Amino acids: CASSVGGNSEQYF.

V gene TRBV9 combines with J gene TRBJ2-5, with 7 bases identical to TRBD2. Germline trimming cut 2 bases from V and 4 bases from J; bases unmatched to any gene: 8. The CDR3 is made up of 15 amino acids. CDR1 and CDR2 (germline): SGDLS, YYNGEE. The CDR3 region has the DNA TGTGCCAGCAGCGTGGCGGGGGTTGATGGAGAGACCCAGTACTTC. Protein sequence: CASSVAGVDGETQYF.

The chain carries TRBV7-6 and TRBJ2-4; D gene ambiguous. Germline V gene lookup returns CDR1 SGHVS and CDR2 FNYEAQ. This CDR3 is 20 amino acids long. The V end was cut by 1 base, the J end by 0 bases, with 22 bases between. The CDR3 bases are TGTGCCAGCAGCTTAGGCGTCTGGGATCCAGCCGAAGTAGCCAAAAACATTCAGTACTTC. Its translation: CASSLGVWDPAEVAKNIQYF.

This clonotype has just a few counts. V gene TRBV3-1 combines with J gene TRBJ1-1; perhaps TRBD1 as D (5 bases). The CDR3 totals 14 residues. Trimming removed 2 bases from V and 5 bases from J, with 12 bases in between. Germline CDR1 is LGHDT and CDR2 is YNNKEL (reference sequence). The CDR3 DNA follows: TGTGCCAGCAGCCAACACAGGACGAAGACTGAAGCTTTCTTT. It specifies CASSQHRTKTEAFF.

This chain uses TRBV4-2 with TRBJ1-1; maybe TRBD1 (5 bases). Germline CDR1 and CDR2: LGHNA and YNFKEQ. The CDR3 is 15 residues long. Trimming left V 1 base short and J 3 bases short, with 12 bases between. The CDR3 DNA reads TGTGCCAGCAGCCAAGGTCTGCTGGGGGACACTGAAGCTTTCTTT. It is translated as CASSQGLLGDTEAFF.

This clonotype showed up just a few times. This rearrangement joins TRBV4-3 to TRBJ1-4; D gene unclear. CDR3 length equals 15 residues. Trimming cost V 0 bases and J 8 bases, with 13 bases left between them. The germline V gene encodes CDR1 LGHNA and CDR2 YSLEER. The DNA for the CDR3 is TGCGCCAGCAGCCAAGACGAGGGAAGTCTAGAAAAACTGTTTTTT. This codes for CASSQDEGSLEKLFF.

This clonotype was seen repeatedly, ten times or more. The CDR3 DNA follows: TGTGCCAGCAGCTTAGACCACACAGATACGCAGTATTTT. Translated, it gives CASSLDHTDTQYF. This sequence joins TRBV7-3 and TRBJ2-3, with D uncertain. In germline, CDR1 is SGHTA, CDR2 FQGTGA. Trimming removed 2 bases from V and 2 bases from J, with 5 bases in between. The CDR3 has 13 amino acids.

The CDR3 region is CASSYSIREESEQYF. The CDR3 DNA reads as TGTGCCAGCAGTTACTCGATTAGGGAGGAGAGTGAGCAGTACTTC. The chain has TRBV6-5 and TRBJ2-7, with D perhaps TRBD2 (6 bases). This CDR3 is 15 amino acids long. V was cut by 0 bases and J by 7 bases, with 16 bases left in between. Germline V gene lookup returns CDR1 MNHEY and CDR2 SVGAGI.

At least ten counts were recorded for this clonotype. The chain uses TRBV10-3 and TRBJ2-3; D is unresolved. V lost 0 bases and J 4 bases, leaving 11 bases between the germline ends. This CDR3 is 15 amino acids long. CDR1 is ENHRY and CDR2 is SYGVKD in the germline V gene. CDR3 nucleotides: TGTGCCATCAGTGAGTCTGGAGTCGACCCAGATACGCAGTATTTT. Translated: CAISESGVDPDTQYF.

This clonotype was seen ten or more times. The CDR3 region is CAWLRASRNTEAFF. The CDR3 DNA follows: TGTGCCTGGCTGCGGGCTTCGAGGAACACTGAAGCTTTCTTT. This chain connects TRBV30 to TRBJ1-1; no reliable D call. Germline lookup yields CDR1 GTSNPN and CDR2 SVGIG (reference sequence). The CDR3 consists of 14 residues. Trimming shortened V by 5 bases and J by 1 base, and 14 bases separated the two germline ends.